These T cell receptor beta chains were read from a single sample in a study of blood T cell repertoires in COVID-19. The method was immunoSEQ multiplex PCR; TCRdb's version includes in-frame clones alone and lacks a portion of them. The profile shows approximately 300,000 clones, more than 85% of them singletons. The source material was peripheral blood. These receptors were collected from a man aged 35 to 55 with acute or convalescent COVID-19. CDR3s include the opening cysteine and the closing phenylalanine or tryptophan. The D gene is left open where the match is weak. Only part of the rows carry a size: once, few, many, or a class if the clone is expanded.

J gene: TRBJ2-3; V gene: TRBV5-1; D gene: TRBD2; clone size: few; CDR3 DNA: TGCGCCAGCAGCTTGGGAGCGGGGGCCAGCACAGATACGCAGTATTTT; CDR3 protein: CASSLGAGASTDTQYF
J gene: TRBJ2-7; V gene: TRBV7-3; D gene: TRBD1; clone size: .; CDR3 DNA: TGTGCCAGCAGCTCCGGGACAGTCTCCTACGAGCAGTACTTC; CDR3 protein: CASSSGTVSYEQYF
J gene: TRBJ1-4; V gene: TRBV6-5; D gene: TRBD1; clone size: .; CDR3 DNA: TGTGCCGCCCGAGACAGGGACGGAGAAAAACTGTTTTTT; CDR3 protein: CAARDRDGEKLFF
J gene: TRBJ1-2; V gene: TRBV6-5; D gene: TRBD1; clone size: .; CDR3 DNA: TGTGCCAGCAGACGGACAGGGGACTATGGCTACACCTTC; CDR3 protein: CASRRTGDYGYTF
J gene: TRBJ2-1; V gene: TRBV28; D gene: .; clone size: .; CDR3 DNA: TGTGCCAGCAGTTTGACTGGTGGCGAGCAGTTCTTC; CDR3 protein: CASSLTGGEQFF
J gene: TRBJ2-2; V gene: TRBV5-4; D gene: TRBD1; clone size: .; CDR3 DNA: TGTGCCAGCAGCTTGTCTCCGGACAGGGCTATCTACACCGGGGAGCTGTTTTTT; CDR3 protein: CASSLSPDRAIYTGELFF
J gene: TRBJ1-6; V gene: TRBV5-1; D gene: TRBD1; clone size: .; CDR3 DNA: TGCGCCAGCAGCCGGGGGGGACAGGGTACACCCCTCCACTTT; CDR3 protein: CASSRGGQGTPLHF
J gene: TRBJ1-3; V gene: TRBV18; D gene: .; clone size: .; CDR3 DNA: TGTGCCAGCTCACCACCAAACAGGTCTACTAACACCATATATTTT; CDR3 protein: CASSPPNRSTNTIYF
J gene: TRBJ2-3; V gene: TRBV9; D gene: TRBD1; clone size: .; CDR3 DNA: TGTGCCAGCAGCGCGGGATTAACAGGGGGGACAGATACGCAGTATTTT; CDR3 protein: CASSAGLTGGTDTQYF
J gene: TRBJ1-2; V gene: TRBV10-3; D gene: .; clone size: .; CDR3 DNA: TGTGCCATCAGGGGGCTTGACTATGGCTACACCTTC; CDR3 protein: CAIRGLDYGYTF
J gene: TRBJ2-1; V gene: TRBV11-2; D gene: TRBD2; clone size: .; CDR3 DNA: TGTGCCAGCAGCCGATTAGCGGGGGCGGTTGAGCAGTTCTTC; CDR3 protein: CASSRLAGAVEQFF
J gene: TRBJ1-2; V gene: TRBV27; D gene: .; clone size: .; CDR3 DNA: TGTGCCAGCAGTTTATCCGGCTATGGCTACACCTTC; CDR3 protein: CASSLSGYGYTF
J gene: TRBJ2-1; V gene: TRBV11-1; D gene: TRBD2; clone size: .; CDR3 DNA: TGTGCCAGCAGCCCGACCGGGACTAGCGGGGGTGGTGAGCAGTTCTTC; CDR3 protein: CASSPTGTSGGGEQFF
J gene: TRBJ1-5; V gene: TRBV19; D gene: TRBD1; clone size: .; CDR3 DNA: TGTGCCAGTGTTTCCGGGACAGGGTGGAGGAGCAATCAGCCCCAGCATTTT; CDR3 protein: CASVSGTGWRSNQPQHF
J gene: TRBJ2-6; V gene: TRBV5-4; D gene: .; clone size: .; CDR3 DNA: TGTGCCAGCAGCTTGGAACTGGGAGGAGCCAACGTCCTGACTTTC; CDR3 protein: CASSLELGGANVLTF
J gene: TRBJ2-5; V gene: TRBV4-1; D gene: .; clone size: .; CDR3 DNA: TGCGCCAGCAGCCTCCTGACAGTACAAGAGACCCAGTACTTC; CDR3 protein: CASSLLTVQETQYF
J gene: TRBJ2-3; V gene: TRBV19; D gene: TRBD1; clone size: .; CDR3 DNA: TGTGCCAGTAGTACCCGGGACAGTCCAACAGATACGCAGTATTTT; CDR3 protein: CASSTRDSPTDTQYF
J gene: TRBJ2-3; V gene: TRBV18; D gene: .; clone size: .; CDR3 DNA: TGTGCCAGCGCATTCGACGGGGTTGCAGATACGCAGTATTTT; CDR3 protein: CASAFDGVADTQYF
J gene: TRBJ2-3; V gene: TRBV6-5; D gene: .; clone size: .; CDR3 DNA: TGTGCCAGCAGTCTACTAAACCAGCAGTATTTT; CDR3 protein: CASSLLNQQYF
J gene: TRBJ2-7; V gene: TRBV6-6; D gene: .; clone size: .; CDR3 DNA: TGTGCCAGCATTCTAAGTCCGGGACTTCTCTACGAGCAGTACTTC; CDR3 protein: CASILSPGLLYEQYF
J gene: TRBJ1-2; V gene: TRBV4-1; D gene: .; clone size: .; CDR3 DNA: TGCGCCAGCAGCCAAGAGAGTGGGGCGAACTATGGCTACACCTTC; CDR3 protein: CASSQESGANYGYTF
J gene: TRBJ1-4; V gene: TRBV12-3/TRBV12-4; D gene: .; clone size: .; CDR3 DNA: TGTGCCAGCAGTCCCTTGGACAGCGGAAAACTGTTTTTT; CDR3 protein: CASSPLDSGKLFF
J gene: TRBJ1-2; V gene: TRBV27; D gene: TRBD1; clone size: .; CDR3 DNA: TGTGCCAGCAGTTCCGGGGGACAGCCCTATGGCTACACCTTC; CDR3 protein: CASSSGGQPYGYTF
J gene: TRBJ1-4; V gene: TRBV19; D gene: .; clone size: .; CDR3 DNA: TGTGCCAGTAGCGTCGGGGGGCAGCTACCCAAACTGTTTTTT; CDR3 protein: CASSVGGQLPKLFF
J gene: TRBJ1-2; V gene: TRBV4-2; D gene: .; clone size: .; CDR3 DNA: TGTGCCAGCAGCCAAGCCGGGACAAGGGGGTTTAACTATGGCTACACCTTC; CDR3 protein: CASSQAGTRGFNYGYTF
J gene: TRBJ1-1; V gene: TRBV5-1; D gene: .; clone size: .; CDR3 DNA: TGCGCCAGCAGCCCCCGGACATATAACACTGAAGCTTTCTTT; CDR3 protein: CASSPRTYNTEAFF
J gene: TRBJ2-7; V gene: TRBV20-1; D gene: TRBD1; clone size: .; CDR3 DNA: TGCAGTGGGGGACAGCTGTACGAGCAGTACTTC; CDR3 protein: CSGGQLYEQYF
J gene: TRBJ2-1; V gene: TRBV2; D gene: TRBD1; clone size: .; CDR3 DNA: TGTGCCAGCAGTTTCTATGGGACAGGGGAAATCAATGAGCAGTTCTTC; CDR3 protein: CASSFYGTGEINEQFF
J gene: TRBJ2-2; V gene: TRBV11-3; D gene: .; clone size: .; CDR3 DNA: TGTGCCAGCAGAGACAGGAACACCGGGGAGCTGTTTTTT; CDR3 protein: CASRDRNTGELFF
J gene: TRBJ2-6; V gene: TRBV5-1; D gene: .; clone size: .; CDR3 DNA: TGCGCCAGCAGCGATAGCTCTGGGGCCAACGTCCTGACTTTC; CDR3 protein: CASSDSSGANVLTF
J gene: TRBJ1-2; V gene: TRBV12-5; D gene: TRBD1; clone size: .; CDR3 DNA: TGTGCTAGTGGTTCCCGGGACAGTAACTATGGCTACACCTTC; CDR3 protein: CASGSRDSNYGYTF
J gene: TRBJ1-5; V gene: TRBV5-1; D gene: TRBD1; clone size: .; CDR3 DNA: TGCGCCAGCAGCTTAACAGGGGGCGATCAGCCCCAGCATTTT; CDR3 protein: CASSLTGGDQPQHF
J gene: TRBJ2-1; V gene: TRBV11-2; D gene: .; clone size: .; CDR3 DNA: TGTGCCAGCAGCTTAGACGCCAGCTACAATGAGCAGTTCTTC; CDR3 protein: CASSLDASYNEQFF
J gene: TRBJ2-1; V gene: TRBV6-1; D gene: TRBD1; clone size: .; CDR3 DNA: TGTGCCAGCAGTGAAGAGGGACAGGCGAGGGATGAGCAGTTCTTC; CDR3 protein: CASSEEGQARDEQFF